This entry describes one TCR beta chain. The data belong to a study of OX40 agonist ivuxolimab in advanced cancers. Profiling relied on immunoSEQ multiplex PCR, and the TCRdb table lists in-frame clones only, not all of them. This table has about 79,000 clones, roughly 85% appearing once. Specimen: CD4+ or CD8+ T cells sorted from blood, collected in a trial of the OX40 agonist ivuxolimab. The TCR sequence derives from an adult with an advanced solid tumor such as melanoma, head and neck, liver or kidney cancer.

The CDR3: CASSEGVGNIQYF. The CDR3, as DNA: TGTGCCAGCAGCGAGGGGGTGGGGAACATTCAGTACTTC. This rearrangement joins TRBV7-9 to TRBJ2-4; D possibly corresponds to TRBD1 (6 bases). The length of the CDR3 is 13 residues. Germline CDR1 is SEHNR and CDR2 is FQNEAQ (reference sequence). V lost 5 bases and J 7 bases, leaving 12 bases between the germline ends.